A selection of T cell receptor beta chains follows, all from one sample in a study of PD-L1 blockade in urothelial cancer. Repertoires were generated with immunoSEQ multiplex PCR, while TCRdb's copy carries only in-frame clones and drops some. The sample contains about 48,000 clones, 80% to 90% of which appear only once. Specimen: PBMCs, collected around atezolizumab (anti-PD-L1) treatment. The receptors shown here come from a man aged 70 or older with urothelial cancer. CDR3s include the opening cysteine and the closing phenylalanine or tryptophan. A D gene is named only where the DNA matches it firmly. For some rows the clone size is stated as once, few or many, or as a class when expanded; others skip it.

clone_size: NA; j_call: TRBJ2-1; v_call: TRBV11-2; d_call: TRBD2; cdr3_aa: CASSWTLPGASGRFTEQFF; cdr3_nt: TGTGCCAGCAGCTGGACCCTCCCCGGGGCTAGCGGGAGATTCACTGAGCAGTTCTTC
clone_size: few; j_call: TRBJ2-2; v_call: TRBV18; d_call: TRBD2; cdr3_aa: CASSLRGTSGPTNTGELFF; cdr3_nt: TGTGCCAGCTCACTACGAGGGACTAGCGGTCCAACCAACACCGGGGAGCTGTTTTTT
clone_size: NA; j_call: TRBJ2-7; v_call: TRBV28; d_call: TRBD2; cdr3_aa: CASRQREYEQYF; cdr3_nt: TGTGCCAGCAGACAGCGGGAGTACGAGCAGTACTTC
clone_size: NA; j_call: TRBJ2-1; v_call: TRBV2; d_call: TRBD2; cdr3_aa: CASSPIILAGVPSYNEQFF; cdr3_nt: TGTGCCAGCAGTCCTATAATTTTAGCGGGAGTACCCTCCTACAATGAGCAGTTCTTC
clone_size: NA; j_call: TRBJ2-7; v_call: TRBV7-9; d_call: TRBD1; cdr3_aa: CASSWTGDEQYF; cdr3_nt: TGTGCCAGCAGCTGGACAGGGGACGAGCAGTACTTC
clone_size: NA; j_call: TRBJ2-7; v_call: TRBV6-1; d_call: TRBD1; cdr3_aa: CASSSRTGLTYEQYF; cdr3_nt: TGTGCCAGCAGTTCTCGGACAGGTCTAACCTACGAGCAGTACTTC
clone_size: few; j_call: TRBJ2-2; v_call: TRBV7-6; d_call: TRBD2; cdr3_aa: CASSSGLVSRDAGELFF; cdr3_nt: TGTGCCAGCAGCTCAGGACTAGTTTCGAGGGACGCCGGGGAGCTGTTTTTT
clone_size: NA; j_call: TRBJ2-3; v_call: TRBV7-8; d_call: NA; cdr3_aa: CASSLKRVSDTQYF; cdr3_nt: TGTGCCAGCAGCTTGAAGAGGGTATCAGATACGCAGTATTTT
clone_size: NA; j_call: TRBJ1-2; v_call: TRBV27; d_call: TRBD1; cdr3_aa: CASSFEPGQGYGYTF; cdr3_nt: TGTGCCAGCAGTTTCGAGCCGGGACAGGGCTATGGCTACACCTTC
clone_size: NA; j_call: TRBJ2-2; v_call: TRBV7-8; d_call: TRBD2; cdr3_aa: CASSLRAGSGELFF; cdr3_nt: TGTGCCAGCAGCTTAAGAGCGGGGTCCGGGGAGCTGTTTTTT
clone_size: NA; j_call: TRBJ2-1; v_call: TRBV2; d_call: NA; cdr3_aa: CASRAEGVEQFF; cdr3_nt: TGTGCCAGCAGGGCCGAGGGGGTGGAGCAGTTCTTC
clone_size: NA; j_call: TRBJ2-1; v_call: TRBV18; d_call: TRBD2; cdr3_aa: CASSPPGLAGFSEQFF; cdr3_nt: TGTGCCAGCTCACCACCGGGACTAGCGGGGTTCAGCGAGCAGTTCTTC
clone_size: once; j_call: TRBJ2-6; v_call: TRBV2; d_call: NA; cdr3_aa: CASTRPGSGANVLTF; cdr3_nt: TGTGCCAGCACTCGTCCAGGGTCAGGGGCCAACGTCCTGACTTTC
clone_size: NA; j_call: TRBJ1-4; v_call: TRBV28; d_call: NA; cdr3_aa: CATRGNGEKLFF; cdr3_nt: TGTGCTACAAGGGGAAACGGTGAAAAACTGTTTTTT
clone_size: NA; j_call: TRBJ1-5; v_call: TRBV28; d_call: NA; cdr3_aa: CASSLWGGGGGRGNQPQHF; cdr3_nt: TGTGCCAGCAGTTTATGGGGGGGTGGGGGAGGACGGGGCAATCAGCCCCAGCATTTT
clone_size: once; j_call: TRBJ2-1; v_call: TRBV5-4; d_call: TRBD2; cdr3_aa: CASSRGLAGVDEQFF; cdr3_nt: TGTGCCAGCAGCCGGGGACTAGCGGGAGTGGATGAGCAGTTCTTC
clone_size: once; j_call: TRBJ1-4; v_call: TRBV10-3; d_call: NA; cdr3_aa: CAIRGEGASSIPGKLFF; cdr3_nt: TGTGCCATCCGGGGTGAGGGAGCATCCTCCATCCCCGGGAAACTGTTTTTT
clone_size: NA; j_call: TRBJ2-7; v_call: TRBV6-6; d_call: NA; cdr3_aa: CASSPGTYPYEQYF; cdr3_nt: TGTGCCAGCAGTCCCGGGACATACCCCTACGAGCAGTACTTC
clone_size: NA; j_call: TRBJ1-5; v_call: TRBV27; d_call: TRBD1; cdr3_aa: CASSYGTGAQPQHF; cdr3_nt: TGTGCCAGCAGTTACGGGACAGGGGCCCAGCCCCAGCATTTT
clone_size: NA; j_call: TRBJ2-1; v_call: TRBV19; d_call: TRBD2; cdr3_aa: CASKTSGPTNNEQFF; cdr3_nt: TGTGCCAGTAAAACTAGCGGCCCTACCAACAATGAGCAGTTCTTC
clone_size: NA; j_call: TRBJ1-1; v_call: TRBV2; d_call: TRBD1; cdr3_aa: CASKRFGTENTEAFF; cdr3_nt: TGTGCCAGCAAACGTTTCGGGACAGAGAACACTGAAGCTTTCTTT
clone_size: NA; j_call: TRBJ1-1; v_call: TRBV6-1; d_call: NA; cdr3_aa: CASTPLRSTEAFF; cdr3_nt: TGTGCCAGCACTCCCCTAAGGAGCACTGAAGCTTTCTTT
clone_size: NA; j_call: TRBJ1-2; v_call: TRBV2; d_call: TRBD1; cdr3_aa: CASTWDRANYGYTF; cdr3_nt: TGTGCCAGCACCTGGGACAGGGCCAACTATGGCTACACCTTC
clone_size: NA; j_call: TRBJ2-7; v_call: TRBV7-8; d_call: TRBD2; cdr3_aa: CASSLAYSGRGQPYEQYF; cdr3_nt: TGTGCCAGCAGCTTAGCGTACAGCGGGAGGGGCCAGCCCTACGAGCAGTACTTC
clone_size: few; j_call: TRBJ1-1; v_call: TRBV2; d_call: NA; cdr3_aa: CASSEGDLNTEAFF; cdr3_nt: TGTGCCAGCAGTGAGGGGGACTTGAACACTGAAGCTTTCTTT
clone_size: NA; j_call: TRBJ2-2; v_call: TRBV28; d_call: TRBD2; cdr3_aa: CASKRGGTGELFF; cdr3_nt: TGTGCCAGCAAGCGGGGTGGTACCGGGGAGCTGTTTTTT
clone_size: NA; j_call: TRBJ2-2; v_call: TRBV5-1; d_call: TRBD1; cdr3_aa: CASSLQGESTGELFF; cdr3_nt: TGCGCCAGCAGCCTACAGGGGGAAAGCACCGGGGAGCTGTTTTTT
clone_size: NA; j_call: TRBJ2-7; v_call: TRBV5-1; d_call: NA; cdr3_aa: CASSLRGGSEQYF; cdr3_nt: TGCGCCAGCAGCTTGAGGGGGGGCAGCGAGCAGTACTTC
clone_size: NA; j_call: TRBJ2-5; v_call: TRBV30; d_call: TRBD1; cdr3_aa: CAASDRGGETQYF; cdr3_nt: TGTGCCGCCTCGGACAGGGGTGGAGAGACCCAGTACTTC